Detailed here is one T cell receptor (beta chain). Its antigen is undetermined. The germline V and J ends were trimmed by 2 bases and 2 bases, with 14 bases remaining between them. CDR1 is SGDLS and CDR2 is YYNGEE in the germline V gene. CDR3 length equals 16 residues. Method: immunoSEQ multiplex PCR; TCRdb's copy keeps in-frame clones and lacks some. In the table there are roughly 180,000 clones, around 93% of which are singletons. This sample was taken from a study of T cell responses to AZD1222 COVID-19 vaccine. Turning to the study itself: Analyses pooled second doses at about 4 or about 12 weeks. Study-wide results and limits: Researchers report vaccine-associated CD4 TCRs spanning spike, with dominance at 160-218 and 743-854. There were mostly white British donors and more females than males, and clonal diversity was possibly underestimated.

The receptor's source is an adult in good health. This chain joins TRBV9 and TRBJ2-1; D is possibly TRBD1 (5 bases). Here the sequenced sample was peripheral blood, taken on day 0 of AZD1222 vaccination. The CDR3 coding sequence is TGTGCCAGCAGCGTTGGGGCTTCGGGCACCTACAATGAGCAGTTCTTC. Residues: CASSVGASGTYNEQFF. Variable domain in full (rest from reference TRBV9 and TRBJ2-1): DSGVTQTPKHLITATGQRVTLRCSPRSGDLSVYWYQQSLDQGLQFLIQYYNGEERAKGNILERFSAQQFPDLHSELNLSSLELGDSALYFCASSVGASGTYNEQFFGPGTRLTVL.